The source of this T cell receptor (beta chain) is a study of blood T cell repertoires in COVID-19. As for the study in general: Material from acute and convalescent COVID-19 was sourced from the United States, Italy and Spain.

Germline V CDR1 and CDR2: SGHVS, FNYEAQ. V was clipped by 1 base and J by 0 bases, with 13 bases between them. CDR3 size: 17 residues. Measured with immunoSEQ multiplex PCR; TCRdb has only the in-frame clones, and not every one. The sample consists of some 200,000 clones, about 90% of them appearing once. This chain connects TRBV7-6 to TRBJ2-1, with D possibly matching TRBD2 (6 bases). The sequencing sample was made of peripheral blood. The clonotype comes from a woman aged 18-29 years who had recovered from COVID-19. The CDR3 region has the DNA TGTGCCAGCAGCTTAGTGGGGGGAACGGGCTCCTACAATGAGCAGTTCTTC. Translation gives CASSLVGGTGSYNEQFF.